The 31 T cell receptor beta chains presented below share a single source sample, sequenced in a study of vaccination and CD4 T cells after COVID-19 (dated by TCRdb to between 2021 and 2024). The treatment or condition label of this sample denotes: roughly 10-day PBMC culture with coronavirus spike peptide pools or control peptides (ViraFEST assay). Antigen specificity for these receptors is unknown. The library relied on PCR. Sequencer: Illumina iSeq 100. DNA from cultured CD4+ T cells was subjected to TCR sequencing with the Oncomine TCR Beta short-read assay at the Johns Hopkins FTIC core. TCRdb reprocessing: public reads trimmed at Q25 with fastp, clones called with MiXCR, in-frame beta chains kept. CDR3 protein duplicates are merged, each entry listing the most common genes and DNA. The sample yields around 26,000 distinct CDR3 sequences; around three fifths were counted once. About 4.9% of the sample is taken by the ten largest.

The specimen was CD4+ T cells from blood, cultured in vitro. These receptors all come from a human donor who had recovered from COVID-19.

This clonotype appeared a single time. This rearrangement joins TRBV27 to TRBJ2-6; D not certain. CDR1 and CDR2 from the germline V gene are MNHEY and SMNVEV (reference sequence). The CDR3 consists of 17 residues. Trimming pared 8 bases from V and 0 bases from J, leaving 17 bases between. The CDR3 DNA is TGTGCCAGCGGCCCGTGGGTCCAAAGCTCTGGGGCCAACGTCCTGACTTTC. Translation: CASGPWVQSSGANVLTF. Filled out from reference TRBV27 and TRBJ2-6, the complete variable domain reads EAQVTQNPRYLITVTGKKLTVTCSQNMNHEYMSWYRQDPGLGLRQIYYSMNVEVTDKGDVPEGYKVSRKEKRNFPLILESPSPNQTSLYFCASGPWVQSSGANVLTFGAGSRLTVL.

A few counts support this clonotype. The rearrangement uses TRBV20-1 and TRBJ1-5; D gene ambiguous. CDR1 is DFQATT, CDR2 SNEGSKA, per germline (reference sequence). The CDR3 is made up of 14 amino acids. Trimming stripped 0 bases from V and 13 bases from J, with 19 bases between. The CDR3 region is CSARDFNQAFLQHF. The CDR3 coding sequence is TGCAGTGCTAGAGATTTCAACCAGGCGTTTTTACAGCATTTT.

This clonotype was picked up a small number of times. The CDR3 DNA reads as TGCAGTGCTTTGGAGTTGCGGACAGGGGGCAATCAGCCCCAGCATTTT. It specifies CSALELRTGGNQPQHF. This rearrangement joins TRBV20-1 to TRBJ1-5; TRBD1 matches 9 bases. The CDR3 is made up of 16 amino acids. The V and J ends lost 5 bases and 2 bases, in that order; junction bases with no gene match: 10. Looked up from germline, CDR1 is DFQATT and CDR2 is SNEGSKA (reference sequence).

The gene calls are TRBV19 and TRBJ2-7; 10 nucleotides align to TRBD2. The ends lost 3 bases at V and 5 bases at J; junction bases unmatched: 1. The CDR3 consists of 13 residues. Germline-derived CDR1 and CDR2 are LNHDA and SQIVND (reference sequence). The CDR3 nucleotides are TGTGCCAGTAGTATCGGACTAGCGGACGAGCAGTACTTC. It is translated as CASSIGLADEQYF.

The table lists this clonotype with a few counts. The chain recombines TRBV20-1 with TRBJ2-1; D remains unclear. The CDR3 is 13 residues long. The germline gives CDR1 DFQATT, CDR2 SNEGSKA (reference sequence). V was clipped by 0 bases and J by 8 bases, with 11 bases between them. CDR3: CSARDSPSYEQFF. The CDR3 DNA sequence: TGCAGTGCTAGAGATTCCCCCTCGTATGAGCAGTTCTTC.

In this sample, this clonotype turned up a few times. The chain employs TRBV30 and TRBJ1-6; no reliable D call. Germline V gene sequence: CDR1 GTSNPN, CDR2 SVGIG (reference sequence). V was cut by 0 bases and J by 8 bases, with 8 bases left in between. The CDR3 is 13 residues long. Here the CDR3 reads CAWSVEGYSPLHF. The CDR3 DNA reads TGTGCCTGGAGTGTAGAAGGGTATTCACCCCTCCACTTT.

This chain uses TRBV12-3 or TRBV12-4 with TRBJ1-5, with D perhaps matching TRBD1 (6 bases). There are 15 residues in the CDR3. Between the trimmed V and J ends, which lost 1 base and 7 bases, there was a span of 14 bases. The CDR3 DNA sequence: TGTGCCAGCAGTTTAGTCACAGGGTTAGGGCAGCCCCAGCATTTT. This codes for CASSLVTGLGQPQHF.

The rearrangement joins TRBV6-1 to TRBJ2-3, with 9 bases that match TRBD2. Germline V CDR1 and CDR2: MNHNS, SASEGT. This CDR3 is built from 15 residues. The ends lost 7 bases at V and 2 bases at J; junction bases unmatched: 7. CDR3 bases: TGTGCCAGCAAAGGGCTAGCGGGGATCACAGATACGCAGTATTTT. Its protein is CASKGLAGITDTQYF.

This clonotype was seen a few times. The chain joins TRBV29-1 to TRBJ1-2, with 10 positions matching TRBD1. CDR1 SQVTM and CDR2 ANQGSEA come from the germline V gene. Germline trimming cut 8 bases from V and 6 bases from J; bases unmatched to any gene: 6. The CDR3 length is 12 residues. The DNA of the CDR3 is TGCAGCACCGACAGGGGGCTGGATGGCTACACCTTC. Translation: CSTDRGLDGYTF.

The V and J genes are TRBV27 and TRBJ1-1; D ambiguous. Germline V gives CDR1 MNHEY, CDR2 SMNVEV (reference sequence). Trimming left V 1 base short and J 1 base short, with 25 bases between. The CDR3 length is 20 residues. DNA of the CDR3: TGTGCCAGCAGTTTATTCGGGCCATCCTCCCCTGCGTACCCGAACACTGAAGCTTTCTTT. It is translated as CASSLFGPSSPAYPNTEAFF.

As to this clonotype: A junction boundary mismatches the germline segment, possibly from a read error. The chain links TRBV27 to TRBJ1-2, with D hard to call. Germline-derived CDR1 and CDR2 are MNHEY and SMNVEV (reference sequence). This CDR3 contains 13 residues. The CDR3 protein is CASGKTVADGHTF. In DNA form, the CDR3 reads TGTGCCAGCGGAAAAACAGTCGCGGATGGCCACACCTTC.

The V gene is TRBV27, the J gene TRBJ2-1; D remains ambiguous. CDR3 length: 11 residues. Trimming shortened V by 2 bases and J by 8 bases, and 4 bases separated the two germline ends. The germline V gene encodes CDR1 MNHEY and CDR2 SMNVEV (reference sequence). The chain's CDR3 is CASSLGDEQFF. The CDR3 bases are TGTGCCAGCAGTTTAGGGGATGAGCAGTTCTTC.

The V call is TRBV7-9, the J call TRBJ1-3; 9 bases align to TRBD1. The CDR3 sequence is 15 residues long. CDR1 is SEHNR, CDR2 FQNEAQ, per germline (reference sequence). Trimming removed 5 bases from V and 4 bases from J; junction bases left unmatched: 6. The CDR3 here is CASSLSGTGGNTIYF. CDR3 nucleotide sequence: TGTGCCAGCAGCCTCTCCGGGACAGGGGGAAACACCATATATTTT.

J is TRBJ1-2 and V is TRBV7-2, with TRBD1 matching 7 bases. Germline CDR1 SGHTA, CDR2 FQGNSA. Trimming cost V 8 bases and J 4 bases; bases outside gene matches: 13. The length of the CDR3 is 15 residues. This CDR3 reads CASSRGGSRSYGYTF. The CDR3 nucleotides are TGTGCCAGCTCCAGGGGGGGCAGCAGGTCCTATGGCTACACCTTC.

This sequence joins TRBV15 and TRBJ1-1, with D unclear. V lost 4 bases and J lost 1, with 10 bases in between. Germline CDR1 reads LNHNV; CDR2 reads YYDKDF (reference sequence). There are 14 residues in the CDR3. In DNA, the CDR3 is TGTGCCACCAGCACCCGGGAAGGGAACACTGAAGCTTTCTTT. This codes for CATSTREGNTEAFF. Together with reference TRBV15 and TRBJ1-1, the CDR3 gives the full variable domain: DAMVIQNPRYQVTQFGKPVTLSCSQTLNHNVMYWYQQKSSQAPKLLFHYYDKDFNNEADTPDNFQSRRPNTSFCFLDIRSPGLGDTAMYLCATSTREGNTEAFFGQGTRLTVV.

As DNA, the CDR3 is TGTGCCAGCAGCTTAGGCAGCCAGATCAATAATTCACCCCTCCACTTT. Its protein product is CASSLGSQINNSPLHF. The J gene is TRBJ1-6, the V gene TRBV7-2; D uncertain. This CDR3 is built from 16 residues. Germline CDR1 reads SGHTA; CDR2 reads FQGNSA. V lost 1 base and J 5 bases, leaving 12 bases between the germline ends.

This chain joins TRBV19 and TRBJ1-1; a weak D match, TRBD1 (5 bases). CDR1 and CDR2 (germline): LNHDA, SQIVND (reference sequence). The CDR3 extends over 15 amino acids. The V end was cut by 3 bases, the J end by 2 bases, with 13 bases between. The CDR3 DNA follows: TGTGCCAGTAGTATGGGGCTAGGGTTTAACACTGAAGCTTTCTTT. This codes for CASSMGLGFNTEAFF.

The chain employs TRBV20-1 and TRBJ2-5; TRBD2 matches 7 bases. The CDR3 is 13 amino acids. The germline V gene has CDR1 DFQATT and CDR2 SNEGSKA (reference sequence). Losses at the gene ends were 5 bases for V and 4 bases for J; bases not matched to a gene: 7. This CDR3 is CSAPIGGRETQYF. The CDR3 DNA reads TGCAGTGCTCCCATAGGCGGGAGAGAGACCCAGTACTTC.

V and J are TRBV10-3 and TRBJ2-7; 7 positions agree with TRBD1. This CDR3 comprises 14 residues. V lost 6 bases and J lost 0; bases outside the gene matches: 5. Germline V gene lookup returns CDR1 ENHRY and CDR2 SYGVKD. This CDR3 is CAIRATGNSYEQYF. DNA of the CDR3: TGTGCCATCAGGGCGACAGGGAACTCCTACGAGCAGTACTTC.

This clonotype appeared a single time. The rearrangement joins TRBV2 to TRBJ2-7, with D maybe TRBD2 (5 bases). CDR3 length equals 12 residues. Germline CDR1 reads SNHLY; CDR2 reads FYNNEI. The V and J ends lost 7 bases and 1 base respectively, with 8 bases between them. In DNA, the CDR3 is TGTGCCAGCACCGGGGATTCCTACGAGCAGTACTTC. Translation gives CASTGDSYEQYF.

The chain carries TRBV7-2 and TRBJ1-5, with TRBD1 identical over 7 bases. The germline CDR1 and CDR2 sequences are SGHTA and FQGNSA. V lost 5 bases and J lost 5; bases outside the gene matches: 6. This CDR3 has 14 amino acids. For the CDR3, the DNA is TGTGCCAGCAGCCGCACAGGGGCGGATCAGCCCCAGCATTTT. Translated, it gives CASSRTGADQPQHF.

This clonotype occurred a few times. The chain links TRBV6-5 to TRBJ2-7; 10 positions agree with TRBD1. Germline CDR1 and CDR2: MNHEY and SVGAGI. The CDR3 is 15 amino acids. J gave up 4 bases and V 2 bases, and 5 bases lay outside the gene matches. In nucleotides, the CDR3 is TGTGCCAGCAGTTACCGGGACAGGGGCCCGTACGAGCAGTACTTC. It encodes CASSYRDRGPYEQYF.

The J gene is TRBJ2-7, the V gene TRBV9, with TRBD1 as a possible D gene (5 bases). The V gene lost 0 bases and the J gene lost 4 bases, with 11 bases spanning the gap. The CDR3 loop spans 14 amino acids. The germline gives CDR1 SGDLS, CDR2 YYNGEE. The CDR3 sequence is CASSVGQGLYEQYF. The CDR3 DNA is TGTGCCAGCAGCGTAGGTCAGGGTCTTTACGAGCAGTACTTC.

In DNA, the CDR3 is TGTGCCAGCTCCGGGGGCCGAGCGGGACAGGGGAACGGAAACTATGGCTACACCTTC. Its translation: CASSGGRAGQGNGNYGYTF. This sequence joins TRBV18 and TRBJ1-2; 10 bases align to TRBD1. CDR3 length equals 19 residues. V shed 6 bases and J 2 bases; nucleotides not matched to a gene: 18. The germline gives CDR1 KGHSH, CDR2 LQKENI.

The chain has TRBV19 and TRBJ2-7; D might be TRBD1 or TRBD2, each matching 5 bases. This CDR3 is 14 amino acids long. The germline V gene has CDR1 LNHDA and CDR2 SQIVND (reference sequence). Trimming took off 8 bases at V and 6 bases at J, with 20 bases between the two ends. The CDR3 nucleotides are TGTGCCAGTGGCCCGTCGCAGGGACCCTTCGAGCAGTACTTC. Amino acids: CASGPSQGPFEQYF.

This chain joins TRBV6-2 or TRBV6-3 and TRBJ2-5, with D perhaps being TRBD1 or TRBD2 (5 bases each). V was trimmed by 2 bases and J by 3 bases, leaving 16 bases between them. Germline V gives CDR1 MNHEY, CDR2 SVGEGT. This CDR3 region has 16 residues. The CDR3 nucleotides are TGTGCCAGCAGTTACGTCCCCGGGACCCCAGAAGAGACCCAGTACTTC. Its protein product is CASSYVPGTPEETQYF.

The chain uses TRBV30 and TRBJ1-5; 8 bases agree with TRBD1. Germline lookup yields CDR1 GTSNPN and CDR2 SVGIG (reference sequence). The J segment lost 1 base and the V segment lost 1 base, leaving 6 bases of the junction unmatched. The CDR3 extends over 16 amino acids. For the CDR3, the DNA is TGTGCCTGGAGTGACAGGGGGAGGGGGAGCAATCAGCCCCAGCATTTT. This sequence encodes CAWSDRGRGSNQPQHF.

CDR3 nucleotides: TGTGCCAGCAGTTTATCAGGCGGGAGAGCTGCGACCGGGGAGCTGTTTTTT. As protein: CASSLSGGRAATGELFF. This chain connects TRBV27 to TRBJ2-2, with TRBD2 matching 7 bases. Trimming removed 0 bases from V and 5 bases from J; junction bases left unmatched: 9. The CDR3 totals 17 residues. CDR1 and CDR2 from the germline V gene are MNHEY and SMNVEV (reference sequence).

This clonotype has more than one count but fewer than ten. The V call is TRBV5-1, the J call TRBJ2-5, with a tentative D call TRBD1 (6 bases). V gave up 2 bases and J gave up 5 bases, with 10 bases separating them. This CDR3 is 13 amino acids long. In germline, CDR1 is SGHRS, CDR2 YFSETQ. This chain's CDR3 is CASSFSRGETQYF. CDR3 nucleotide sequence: TGCGCCAGCAGCTTTTCGAGGGGGGAGACCCAGTACTTC. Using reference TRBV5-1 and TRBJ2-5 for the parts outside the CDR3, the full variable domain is KAGVTQTPRYLIKTRGQQVTLSCSPISGHRSVSWYQQTPGQGLQFLFEYFSETQRNKGNFPGRFSGRQFSNSRSEMNVSTLELGDSALYLCASSFSRGETQYFGPGTRLLVL.

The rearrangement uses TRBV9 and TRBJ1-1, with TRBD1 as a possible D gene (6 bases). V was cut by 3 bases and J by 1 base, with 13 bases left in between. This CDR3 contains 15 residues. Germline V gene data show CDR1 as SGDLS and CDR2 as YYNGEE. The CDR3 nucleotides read TGTGCCAGCAGCGAATGGACAGCTCAGAACACTGAAGCTTTCTTT. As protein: CASSEWTAQNTEAFF.

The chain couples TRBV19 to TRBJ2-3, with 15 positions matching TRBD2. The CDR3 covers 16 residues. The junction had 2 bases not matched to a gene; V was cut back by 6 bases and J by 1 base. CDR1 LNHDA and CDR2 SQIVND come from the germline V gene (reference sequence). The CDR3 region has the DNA TGTGCCAGTAGAGGACTAGCGGGAGGGGGCACAGATACGCAGTATTTT. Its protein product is CASRGLAGGGTDTQYF.